This T cell receptor beta chain comes out of a study of CD8 T cells in Susac syndrome (dated by TCRdb to between 2017 and 2020). Regarding the research as a whole: Whether CD8+ T cell activation and differentiation in Susac syndrome was antigen driven was tested using repertoire sequencing.

RNA was extracted using the RNeasy kit, and about 0.5 to 1 ug of the RNA was reverse transcribed with random hexamers. The immunoSEQ multiplex PCR assay, covering 54 Vbeta and 13 Jbeta segments, was used to amplify TCR beta CDR3 regions. Bias from PCR amplification was corrected by using a synthetic template baseline for primer optimization and for computational correction. In the original analysis: Reads were annotated to V, D and J genes per IMGT and analyzed with immunoSEQ Analyzer, keeping only productive sequences. Clonality was computed as one minus Shannon entropy normalized by log2 of the number of productive unique sequences. For each patient and control, public and private clones were evaluated among the 100 most prevalent clones. Clones were defined as Susac-specific if absent from the healthy and MS cohorts, from over a thousand published viral clones and from other ImmuneACCESS disease sequences. Through fastp at Q25 and MiXCR, TCRdb rebuilt clones from the public reads, retaining in-frame beta chains. Merged by CDR3 protein, the rows form single entries marked with the most common genes and DNA. TCRdb's processing, not the authors', yielded these V and J calls. For this sample the table gives some 130,000 distinct CDR3 sequences, of which approximately 94% were detected only once. In total, the top ten clones hold approximately 0.12% of the sample.

Peripheral blood CD8+ and CD4+ T cells from healthy donors, Susac syndrome patients and multiple sclerosis patients were profiled using high-throughput TCR beta sequencing. Multiple sclerosis controls were treatment-naive patients with stable or active relapsing-remitting disease fulfilling revised McDonald criteria. Bulk CD8+ and CD4+ T cells were purified by magnetic negative isolation, whereas CD8+ TEMRA cells were enriched by FACS. Blood was collected in EDTA tubes and processed within 24 hours, with PBMCs isolated through density gradient centrifugation. PBMCs intended for TCR sequencing were frozen in liquid nitrogen and were later thawed in a 37 degrees C water bath. Purity of sorted or isolated CD4+, CD8+ and CD8+ TEMRA cells was at least 90%. Broad study findings and their caveats: The study acknowledged that relatively few individuals were included in the TCR sequencing and HLA analysis.

The CDR3 sequence holds 18 residues, the cysteine and phenylalanine included. Of all the DNA, just the CDR3 is kept, 54 bases in frame from base 1. Based on the germline V gene (reference sequence), the CDR1 and CDR2 sequences are SEHNR and FQNEAQ. Ends trimmed: V by 5 bases, J by 4 bases; bases unmatched to a gene: 7. This clonotype was observed once. The specificity of this receptor is unknown. Base qualities were left out, and no much larger clone turns up one base away. One read alone makes for weak evidence. Input material: CD4+ T cells from PBMCs. The rearrangement joined TRBV7-9 to TRBJ2-2, with 16 middle bases fitting TRBD2. The origin of this receptor is a human donor with multiple sclerosis. The CDR3 protein: CASSAPGLAGGITGELFF. The DNA is as follows: TGTGCCAGCAGCGCTCCGGGACTAGCGGGAGGGATCACCGGGGAGCTGTTTTTT.